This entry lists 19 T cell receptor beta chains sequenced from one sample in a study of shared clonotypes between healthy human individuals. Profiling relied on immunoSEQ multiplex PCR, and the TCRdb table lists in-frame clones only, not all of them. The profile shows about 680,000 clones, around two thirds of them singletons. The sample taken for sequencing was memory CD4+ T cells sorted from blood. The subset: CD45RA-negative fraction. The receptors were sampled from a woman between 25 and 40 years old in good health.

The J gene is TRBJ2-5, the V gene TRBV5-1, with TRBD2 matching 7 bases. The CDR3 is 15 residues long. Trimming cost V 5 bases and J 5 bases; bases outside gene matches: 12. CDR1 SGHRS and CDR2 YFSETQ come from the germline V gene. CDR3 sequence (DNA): TGCGCCAGCAGGCAAGCGGGAAGTGTGACGGAGACCCAGTACTTC. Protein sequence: CASRQAGSVTETQYF.

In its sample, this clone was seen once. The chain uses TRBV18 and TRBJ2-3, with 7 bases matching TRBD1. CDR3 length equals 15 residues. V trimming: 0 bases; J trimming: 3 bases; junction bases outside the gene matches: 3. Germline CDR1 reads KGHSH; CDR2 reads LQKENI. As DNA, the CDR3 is TGTGCCAGCTCACCACCGGGACAGTGGACAGATACGCAGTATTTT. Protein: CASSPPGQWTDTQYF. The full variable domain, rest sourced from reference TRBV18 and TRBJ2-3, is NAGVMQNPRHLVRRRGQEARLRCSPMKGHSHVYWYRQLPEEGLKFMVYLQKENIIDESGMPKERFSAEFPKEGPSILRIQQVVRGDSAAYFCASSPPGQWTDTQYFGPGTRLTVL.

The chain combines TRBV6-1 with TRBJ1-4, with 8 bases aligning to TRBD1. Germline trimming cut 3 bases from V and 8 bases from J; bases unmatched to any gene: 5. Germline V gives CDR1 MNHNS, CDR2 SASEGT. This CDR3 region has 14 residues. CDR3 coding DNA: TGTGCCAGCAGTGACAGGGGGCTGAAAGAAAAACTGTTTTTT. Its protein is CASSDRGLKEKLFF.

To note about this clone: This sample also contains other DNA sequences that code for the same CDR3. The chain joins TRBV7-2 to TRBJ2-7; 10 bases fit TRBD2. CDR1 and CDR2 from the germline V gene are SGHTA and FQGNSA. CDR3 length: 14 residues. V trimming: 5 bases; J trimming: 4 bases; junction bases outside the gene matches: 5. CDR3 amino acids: CASSPTSGVYEQYF. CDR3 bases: TGTGCCAGCAGCCCAACTAGCGGGGTATACGAGCAGTACTTC.

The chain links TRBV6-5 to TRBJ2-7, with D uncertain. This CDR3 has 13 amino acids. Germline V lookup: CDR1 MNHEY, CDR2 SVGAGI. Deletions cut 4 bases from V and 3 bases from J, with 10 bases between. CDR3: CASSSLGIYEQYF. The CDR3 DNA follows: TGTGCCAGCAGTTCTCTCGGAATCTACGAGCAGTACTTC.

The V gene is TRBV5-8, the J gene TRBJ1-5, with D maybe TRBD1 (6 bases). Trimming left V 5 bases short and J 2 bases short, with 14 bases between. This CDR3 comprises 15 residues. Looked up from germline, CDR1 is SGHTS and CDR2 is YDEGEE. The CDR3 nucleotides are TGTGCCAGCAGGCTCGAAGGGGGTGGCAATCAGCCCCAGCATTTT. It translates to CASRLEGGGNQPQHF.

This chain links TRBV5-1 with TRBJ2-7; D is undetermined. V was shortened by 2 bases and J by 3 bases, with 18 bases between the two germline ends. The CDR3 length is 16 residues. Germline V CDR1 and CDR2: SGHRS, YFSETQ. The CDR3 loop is CASSFDGPRSVYEQYF. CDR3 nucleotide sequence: TGCGCCAGCAGCTTCGACGGCCCACGAAGCGTCTACGAGCAGTACTTC.

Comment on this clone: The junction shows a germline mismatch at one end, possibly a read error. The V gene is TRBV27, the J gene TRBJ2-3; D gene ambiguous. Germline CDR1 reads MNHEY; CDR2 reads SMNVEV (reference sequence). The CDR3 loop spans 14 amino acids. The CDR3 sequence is CASSLSGPPDTRYF. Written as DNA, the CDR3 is TGTGCCAGCAGTTTATCGGGTCCGCCAGATACGCGGTATTTT.

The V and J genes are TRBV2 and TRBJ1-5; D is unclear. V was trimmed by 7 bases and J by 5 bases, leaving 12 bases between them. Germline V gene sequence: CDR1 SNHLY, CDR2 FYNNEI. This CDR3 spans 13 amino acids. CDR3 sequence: CASKREADQPQHF. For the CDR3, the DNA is TGTGCCAGCAAAAGGGAAGCGGATCAGCCCCAGCATTTT. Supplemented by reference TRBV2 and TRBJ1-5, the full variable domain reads EPEVTQTPSHQVTQMGQEVILRCVPISNHLYFYWYRQILGQKVEFLVSFYNNEISEKSEIFDDQFSVERPDGSNFTLKIRSTKLEDSAMYFCASKREADQPQHFGDGTRLSIL.

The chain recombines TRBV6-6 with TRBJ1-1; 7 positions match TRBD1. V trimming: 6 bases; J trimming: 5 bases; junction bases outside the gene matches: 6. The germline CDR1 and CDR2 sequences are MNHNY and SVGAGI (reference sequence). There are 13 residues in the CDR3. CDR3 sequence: CASRTGSGTEAFF. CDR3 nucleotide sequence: TGTGCCAGCAGGACAGGGTCGGGGACTGAAGCTTTCTTT.

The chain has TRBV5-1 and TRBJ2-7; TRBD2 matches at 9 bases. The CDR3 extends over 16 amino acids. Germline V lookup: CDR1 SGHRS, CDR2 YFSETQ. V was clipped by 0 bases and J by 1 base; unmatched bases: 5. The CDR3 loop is CASSLGSGRGSYEQYF. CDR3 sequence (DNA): TGCGCCAGCAGCTTGGGTAGCGGGAGAGGGTCCTACGAGCAGTACTTC.

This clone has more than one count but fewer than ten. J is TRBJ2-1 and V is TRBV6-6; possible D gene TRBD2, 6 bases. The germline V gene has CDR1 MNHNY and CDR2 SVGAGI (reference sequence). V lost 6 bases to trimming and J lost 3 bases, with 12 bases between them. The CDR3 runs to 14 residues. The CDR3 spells CASREPGDYNEQFF. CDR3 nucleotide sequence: TGTGCCAGCAGAGAGCCGGGAGACTACAATGAGCAGTTCTTC.

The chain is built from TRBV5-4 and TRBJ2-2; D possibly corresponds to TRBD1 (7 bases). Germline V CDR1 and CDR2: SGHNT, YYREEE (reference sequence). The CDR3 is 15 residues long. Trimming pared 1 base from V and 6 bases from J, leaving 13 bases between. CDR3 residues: CASSLRQGGAGELFF. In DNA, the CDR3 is TGTGCCAGCAGCTTGAGGCAGGGGGGTGCCGGGGAGCTGTTTTTT.

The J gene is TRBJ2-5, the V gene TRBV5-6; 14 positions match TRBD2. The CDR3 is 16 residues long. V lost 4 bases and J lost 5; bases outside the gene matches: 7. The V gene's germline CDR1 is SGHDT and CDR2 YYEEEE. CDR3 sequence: CASSTQRLAGGETQYF. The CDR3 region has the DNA TGTGCCAGCAGCACCCAAAGACTAGCGGGAGGGGAGACCCAGTACTTC.

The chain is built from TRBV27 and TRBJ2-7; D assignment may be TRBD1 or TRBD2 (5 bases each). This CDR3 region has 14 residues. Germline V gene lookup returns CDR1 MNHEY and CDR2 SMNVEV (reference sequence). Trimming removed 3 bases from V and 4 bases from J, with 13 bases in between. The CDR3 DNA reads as TGTGCCAGCAGTTTTAACGAGGGGCCGTACGAGCAGTACTTC. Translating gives CASSFNEGPYEQYF.

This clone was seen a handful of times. In DNA, the CDR3 is TGCGCCAGCAGCTTGGGGACTAGCGGGCTCACCCAGTACTTC. Encoded protein: CASSLGTSGLTQYF. This chain links TRBV5-1 with TRBJ2-5; 11 nucleotides align to TRBD2. V gave up 0 bases and J gave up 8 bases; unmatched junction bases: 3. Looked up from germline, CDR1 is SGHRS and CDR2 is YFSETQ. The CDR3 sequence is 14 residues long.

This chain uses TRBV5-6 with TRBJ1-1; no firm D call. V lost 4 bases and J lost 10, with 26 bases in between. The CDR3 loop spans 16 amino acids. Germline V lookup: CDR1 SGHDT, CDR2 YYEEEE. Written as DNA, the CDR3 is TGTGCCAGCAGCCTGGGATGGAAGGCGCCGGGCCTGGGAGCTTTCTTT. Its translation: CASSLGWKAPGLGAFF.

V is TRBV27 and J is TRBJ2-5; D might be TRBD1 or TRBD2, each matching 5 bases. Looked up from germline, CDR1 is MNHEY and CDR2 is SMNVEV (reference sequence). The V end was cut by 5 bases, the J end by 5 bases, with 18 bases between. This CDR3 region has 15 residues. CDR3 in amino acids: CASSTLRGTMETQYF. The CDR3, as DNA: TGTGCCAGCAGTACTTTAAGAGGGACGATGGAGACCCAGTACTTC.

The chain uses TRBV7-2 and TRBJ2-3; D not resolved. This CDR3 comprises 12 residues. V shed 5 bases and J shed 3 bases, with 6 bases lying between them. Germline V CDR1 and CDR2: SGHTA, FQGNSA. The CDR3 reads CASSERTDTQYF. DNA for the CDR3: TGTGCCAGCAGCGAGAGGACAGATACGCAGTATTTT.